This T cell receptor beta chain was sequenced during a study of T cell changes during pregnancy in multiple sclerosis. The CDR3 has 13 amino acids. The germline V gene has CDR1 SGHTA and CDR2 FQGTGA. V lost 4 bases and J 4 bases, leaving 10 bases between the germline ends. The protocol was immunoSEQ multiplex PCR, while the TCRdb copy is restricted to in-frame clones and leaves out a portion. The sample lists just under 40,000 clones, about nine tenths seen once, with more than 0.45% in the top ten. The chain employs TRBV7-3 and TRBJ1-2; a weak D match, TRBD1 (6 bases). The specimen was CD4+ T cells from peripheral blood mononuclear cells, collected in the first trimester of pregnancy. This receptor was identified in a female donor in good health, enrolled as a control in a pregnancy study. CDR3 sequence: CASSSGVGYGYTF. The CDR3 DNA reads as TGTGCCAGCAGCTCAGGGGTGGGCTATGGCTACACCTTC.